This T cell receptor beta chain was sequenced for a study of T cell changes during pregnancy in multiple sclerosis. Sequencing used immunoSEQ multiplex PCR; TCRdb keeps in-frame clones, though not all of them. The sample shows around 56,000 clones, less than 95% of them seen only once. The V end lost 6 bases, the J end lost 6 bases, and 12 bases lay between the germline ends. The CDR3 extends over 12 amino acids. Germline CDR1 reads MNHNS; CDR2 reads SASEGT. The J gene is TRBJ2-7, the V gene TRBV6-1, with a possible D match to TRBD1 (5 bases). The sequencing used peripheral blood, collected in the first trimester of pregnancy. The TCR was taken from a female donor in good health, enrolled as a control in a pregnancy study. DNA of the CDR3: TGTGCCAGCAGCACAGCAGGGTTCGAGCAGTACTTC. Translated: CASSTAGFEQYF.